These T cell receptor beta chains were read from a single sample in a study of cytomegalovirus exposure and HLA in healthy donors. The table came from immunoSEQ multiplex PCR; TCRdb's copy has only in-frame clones and leaves some out. In the table there are about 210,000 clones, 70% to 90% of which are singletons. The sequenced material came from PBMCs. Receptors were obtained from a girl aged 2 to 10 in good health and CMV-seronegative. Each CDR3 is given with its conserved first and last residue. The D gene is left open where the match is weak. Clone size is shown for a subset of rows, as once, few, many or a class of expanded clone.

V,size,D,J,CDR3,DNA
TRBV5-1,NA,TRBD2,TRBJ2-1,CASSPGGGNEQFF,TGCGCCAGCAGCCCGGGGGGGGGCAATGAGCAGTTCTTC
TRBV29-1,once,NA,TRBJ1-1,CSVEGLPPRLAPSPEAFF,TGCAGCGTTGAAGGACTCCCTCCTCGGCTCGCTCCTAGCCCTGAAGCTTTCTTT
TRBV7-6,NA,TRBD2,TRBJ2-3,CASSLLLAGGTDTQYF,TGTGCCAGCAGCTTACTGCTAGCGGGAGGCACAGATACGCAGTATTTT
TRBV10-2,NA,NA,TRBJ1-4,CASSAGLPNEKLFF,TGCGCCAGCAGCGCCGGGTTGCCGAATGAAAAACTGTTTTTT
TRBV9,NA,NA,TRBJ2-1,CASAGQEQFF,TGTGCCAGCGCAGGGCAAGAGCAGTTCTTC
TRBV18,NA,TRBD2,TRBJ2-7,CASSSRPVGGGPYEQYF,TGTGCCAGCTCATCCCGCCCCGTTGGGGGAGGGCCCTACGAGCAGTACTTC
TRBV5-4,NA,TRBD1,TRBJ2-1,CASSPGQAMSEFF,TGTGCCAGCAGCCCGGGACAGGCGATGTCGGAGTTCTTC
TRBV4-1,NA,TRBD2,TRBJ2-3,CASSQEGRLAGSTDTQYF,TGCGCCAGCAGCCAAGAGGGGCGACTAGCGGGGAGCACAGATACGCAGTATTTT
TRBV9,NA,NA,TRBJ2-1,CASSLGQYNEQFF,TGTGCCAGCAGCTTGGGGCAGTACAATGAGCAGTTCTTC
TRBV10-3,NA,NA,TRBJ2-3,CAISDLMGGRTDTQYF,TGTGCCATCAGTGATCTTATGGGGGGACGCACAGATACGCAGTATTTT
TRBV21-1,NA,NA,TRBJ1-2,CASTLKGQGTNYGYTF,TGTGCCAGCACCCTCAAGGGACAGGGGACTAACTATGGCTACACCTTC
TRBV11-2,NA,NA,TRBJ2-2,CASSLVGSGTGELFF,TGTGCCAGCAGCTTAGTCGGGAGCGGCACCGGGGAGCTGTTTTTT
TRBV7-9,NA,NA,TRBJ2-7,CASSLVARDDEQYF,TGTGCCAGCAGCTTAGTTGCGCGGGACGACGAGCAGTACTTC
TRBV25-1,few,TRBD1,TRBJ2-7,CASSEGQGRGSYEQYF,TGTGCCAGCAGTGAAGGACAGGGCCGGGGCTCCTACGAGCAGTACTTC
TRBV5-4,NA,TRBD2,TRBJ2-7,CASTAGLAYPEQYF,TGTGCCAGCACCGCGGGACTAGCGTATCCCGAGCAGTACTTC
TRBV10-3,few,NA,TRBJ2-7,CAIRAVRVGEQYF,TGTGCCATCAGGGCGGTGAGGGTTGGCGAGCAGTACTTC
TRBV6-1,NA,TRBD1,TRBJ1-6,CATRQGPLDSPLHF,TGTGCCACTAGACAGGGACCCCTCGATTCACCCCTCCACTTT